The entry below describes one TCR beta chain. The cohort comprised adults aged about 18 to 100 years residing in about two dozen US areas. Which cohort a participant joined came from the clinical history participants gave. This specimen belongs to a study of blood T cell repertoires in COVID-19. In the study overall: Spain, Italy and the United States supplied samples that represented acute and convalescent COVID-19.

As processed by the authors: Reference gene primer amplification gave nucleated cell count estimates. The method was immunoSEQ multiplex PCR; TCRdb's version includes in-frame clones alone and lacks a portion of them. The V and J calls and clone size were taken over from that table, and D and trimming were inferred from the DNA. The sample has approximately 450,000 clones, 70% to 90% seen once; the top ten hold nearly 2%. Source material: PBMCs or T cells enriched from blood (not recorded which). This TCR was recovered from a woman in her late teens or twenties with acute COVID-19.

The CDR3 DNA sequence: TGTGCCAGCAGCCCGCCCGACAGGGAAGGTTACCAGCCCCAGCATTTT. Translated, it gives CASSPPDREGYQPQHF. The chain has TRBV5-8 and TRBJ1-5; 7 bases are a match to TRBD1. V shed 4 bases and J 7 bases; nucleotides not matched to a gene: 14. CDR3 size: 16 residues. CDR1 is SGHTS and CDR2 is YDEGEE in the germline V gene.